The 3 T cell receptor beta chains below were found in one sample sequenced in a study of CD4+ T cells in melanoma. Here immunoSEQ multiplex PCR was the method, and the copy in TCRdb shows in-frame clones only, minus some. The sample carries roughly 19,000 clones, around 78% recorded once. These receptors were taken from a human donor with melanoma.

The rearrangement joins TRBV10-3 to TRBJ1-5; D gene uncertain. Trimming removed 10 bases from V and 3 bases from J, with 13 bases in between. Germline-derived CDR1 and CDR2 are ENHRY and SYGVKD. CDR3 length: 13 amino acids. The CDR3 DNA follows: TGTGCCAGCACCGCAGGCGCCAATCAGCCCCAGCATTTT. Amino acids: CASTAGANQPQHF.

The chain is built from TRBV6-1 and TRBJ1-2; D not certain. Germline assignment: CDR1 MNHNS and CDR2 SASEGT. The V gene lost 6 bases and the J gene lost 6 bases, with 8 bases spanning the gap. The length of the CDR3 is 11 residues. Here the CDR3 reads CASRLTDGYTF. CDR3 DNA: TGTGCCAGCAGGCTCACGGATGGCTACACCTTC.

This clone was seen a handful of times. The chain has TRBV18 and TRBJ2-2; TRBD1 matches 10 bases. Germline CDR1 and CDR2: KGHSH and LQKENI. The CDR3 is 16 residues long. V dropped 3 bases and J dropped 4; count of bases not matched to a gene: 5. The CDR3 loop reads CASSPLGQGGTGELFF. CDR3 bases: TGTGCCAGCTCACCCCTCGGACAGGGGGGCACCGGGGAGCTGTTTTTT. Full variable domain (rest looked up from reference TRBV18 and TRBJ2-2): NAGVMQNPRHLVRRRGQEARLRCSPMKGHSHVYWYRQLPEEGLKFMVYLQKENIIDESGMPKERFSAEFPKEGPSILRIQQVVRGDSAAYFCASSPLGQGGTGELFFGEGSRLTVL.